This T cell receptor (beta chain) was captured by sequencing in a study of T cell repertoires in cytomegalovirus infection. Only a few counts were recorded for this clonotype. Its antigen is still unknown. Points from the study as a whole: Individuals carrying CMV plus the relevant HLA were identified by cumulative frequency of public TCR beta families. In two of eight donors, the top clonotype was HLA-C-restricted CMV-specific.

This CDR3 is 16 amino acids long. V lost 0 bases and J 7 bases, leaving 15 bases between the germline ends. Germline CDR1 is SGHVS and CDR2 is FNYEAQ. One entry per CDR3 protein results from TCRdb running MiXCR on the reads. The data contain roughly 110,000 distinct CDR3 sequences, 30% of them singletons. The specimen was CD8+ T cells from cultured PBMCs, collected from culture after CMV antigen stimulation. The chain uses TRBV7-6 and TRBJ2-2, with D perhaps matching TRBD1 (5 bases). The sequence came from a human donor in good health (CMV status not recorded). Some clones in this sample may be carry-over from other donors' samples. CDR3 sequence: CASSLAQGTRNGELFF. The CDR3 DNA reads as TGTGCCAGCAGCTTAGCGCAGGGTACCCGGAACGGGGAGCTGTTTTTT.